Below, 5 T cell receptor beta chains from the same sample are listed, as sequenced in a study of CD8+CD57+ T cells in acquired aplastic anemia. Investigators profiled TCR beta VDJ and CDR3 from genomic DNA template. MiXCR, run by TCRdb on the reads, gives a single entry per CDR3 protein. The profile shows about 110,000 distinct CDR3 sequences, under 60% of them singletons. The specimen sequenced was sorted CD4+, CD8+, or CD8+CD57+ T cells (not recorded which) from PBMCs. The receptors shown here come from a human donor in good health, serving as a control.

This clonotype has a count of ten or more. This chain joins TRBV29-1 and TRBJ1-1; 7 bases match TRBD1. Germline CDR1 and CDR2: SQVTM and ANQGSEA. The ends lost 4 bases at V and 5 bases at J; junction bases unmatched: 7. CDR3 length equals 13 residues. The CDR3 region has the DNA TGCAGCGTTGTTGGCAGGGGGAAAACTGAAGCTTTCTTT. It translates to CSVVGRGKTEAFF.

Ten or more counts support this clonotype. This chain connects TRBV19 to TRBJ1-5, with D perhaps TRBD1 (5 bases). The CDR3 consists of 15 residues. The V gene lost 2 bases and the J gene lost 0 bases, with 8 bases spanning the gap. Germline V gene sequence: CDR1 LNHDA, CDR2 SQIVND (reference sequence). The CDR3 DNA reads as TGTGCCAGTAGTATACTACAGGATAGCAATCAGCCCCAGCATTTT. As protein: CASSILQDSNQPQHF.

This clonotype was detected many times. The chain employs TRBV7-9 and TRBJ1-6; 9 bases fit TRBD1. V trimming: 4 bases; J trimming: 10 bases; junction bases outside the gene matches: 8. The CDR3 loop spans 15 amino acids. Germline V gene lookup returns CDR1 SEHNR and CDR2 FQNEAQ (reference sequence). CDR3 DNA: TGTGCCAGCAGCTCGCCGGACAGGGGAGCCTCACCCCTCCACTTT. As protein: CASSSPDRGASPLHF.

The J gene is TRBJ1-6, the V gene TRBV24-1; 9 nucleotides align to TRBD1. CDR3 length: 15 residues. Germline loops: CDR1 KGHDR, CDR2 SFDVKD. Unmatched junction bases numbered 6, after V lost 4 bases and J lost 9 bases. The DNA of the CDR3 is TGTGCCACCAGTGAAGGGGGACAGGGTACTTCACCCCTCCACTTT. Translation: CATSEGGQGTSPLHF.

This clonotype is categorized as medium-sized. This chain uses TRBV24-1 with TRBJ1-6, with 7 bases matching TRBD1. This CDR3 contains 15 residues. The germline V gene encodes CDR1 KGHDR and CDR2 SFDVKD. V gave up 2 bases and J gave up 7 bases; unmatched junction bases: 4. The chain's CDR3 is CATSDSGQLNSPLHF. CDR3 coding DNA: TGTGCCACCAGTGATTCGGGACAGCTAAATTCACCCCTCCACTTT.